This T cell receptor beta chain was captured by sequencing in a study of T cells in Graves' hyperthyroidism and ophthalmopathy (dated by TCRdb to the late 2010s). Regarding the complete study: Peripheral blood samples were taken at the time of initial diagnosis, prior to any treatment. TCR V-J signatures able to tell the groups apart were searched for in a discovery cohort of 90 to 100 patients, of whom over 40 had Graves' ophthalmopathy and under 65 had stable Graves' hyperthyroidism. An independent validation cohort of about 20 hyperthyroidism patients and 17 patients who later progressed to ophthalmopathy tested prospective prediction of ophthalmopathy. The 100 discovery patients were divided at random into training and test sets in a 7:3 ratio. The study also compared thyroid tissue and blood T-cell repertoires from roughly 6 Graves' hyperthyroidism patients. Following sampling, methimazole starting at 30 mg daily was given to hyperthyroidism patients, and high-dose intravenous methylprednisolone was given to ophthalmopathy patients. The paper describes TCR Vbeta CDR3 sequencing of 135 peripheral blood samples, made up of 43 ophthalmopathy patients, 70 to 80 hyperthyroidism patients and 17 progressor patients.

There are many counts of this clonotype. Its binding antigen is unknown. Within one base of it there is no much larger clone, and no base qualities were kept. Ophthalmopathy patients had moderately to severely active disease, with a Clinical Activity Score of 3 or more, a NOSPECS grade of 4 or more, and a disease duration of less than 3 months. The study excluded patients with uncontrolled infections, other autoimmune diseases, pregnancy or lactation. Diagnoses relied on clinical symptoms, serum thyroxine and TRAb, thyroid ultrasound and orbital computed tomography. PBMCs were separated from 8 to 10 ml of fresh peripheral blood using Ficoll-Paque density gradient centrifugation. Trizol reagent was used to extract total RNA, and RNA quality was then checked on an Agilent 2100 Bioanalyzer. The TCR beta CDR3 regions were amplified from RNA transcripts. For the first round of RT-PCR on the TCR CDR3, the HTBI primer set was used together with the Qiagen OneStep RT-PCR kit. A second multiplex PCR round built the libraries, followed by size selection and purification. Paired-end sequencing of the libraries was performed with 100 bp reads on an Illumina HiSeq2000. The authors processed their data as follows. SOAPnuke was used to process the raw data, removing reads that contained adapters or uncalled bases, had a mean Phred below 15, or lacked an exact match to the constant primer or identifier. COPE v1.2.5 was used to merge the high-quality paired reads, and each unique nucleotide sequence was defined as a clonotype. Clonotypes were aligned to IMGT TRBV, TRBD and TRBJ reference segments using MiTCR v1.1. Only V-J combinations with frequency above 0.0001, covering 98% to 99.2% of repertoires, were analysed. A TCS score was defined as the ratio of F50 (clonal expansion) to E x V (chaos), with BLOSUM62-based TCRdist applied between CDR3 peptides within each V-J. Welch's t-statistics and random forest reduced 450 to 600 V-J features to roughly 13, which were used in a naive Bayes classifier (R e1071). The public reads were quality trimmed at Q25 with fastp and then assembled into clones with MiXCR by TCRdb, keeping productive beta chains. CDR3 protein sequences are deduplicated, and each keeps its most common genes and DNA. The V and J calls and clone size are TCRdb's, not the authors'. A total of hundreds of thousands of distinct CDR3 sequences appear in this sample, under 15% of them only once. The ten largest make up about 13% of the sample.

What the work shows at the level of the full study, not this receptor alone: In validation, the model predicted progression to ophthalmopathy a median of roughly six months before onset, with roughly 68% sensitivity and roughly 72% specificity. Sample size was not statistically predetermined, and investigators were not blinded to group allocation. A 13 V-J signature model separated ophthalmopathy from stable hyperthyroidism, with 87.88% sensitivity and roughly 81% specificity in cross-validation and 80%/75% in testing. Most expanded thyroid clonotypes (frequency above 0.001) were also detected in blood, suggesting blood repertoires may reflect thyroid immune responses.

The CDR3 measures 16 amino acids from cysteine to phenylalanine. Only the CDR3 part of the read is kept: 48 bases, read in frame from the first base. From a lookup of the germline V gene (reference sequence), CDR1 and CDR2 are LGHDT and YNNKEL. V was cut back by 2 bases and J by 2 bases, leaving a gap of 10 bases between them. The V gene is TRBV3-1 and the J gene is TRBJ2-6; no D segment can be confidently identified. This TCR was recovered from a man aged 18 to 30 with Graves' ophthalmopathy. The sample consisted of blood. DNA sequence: TGTGCCAGCAGCCAAATCATAGGGACTGGGGCCAACGTCCTGACTTTC. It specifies CASSQIIGTGANVLTF.